Described below is a single T cell receptor beta chain sequence and its context. The antigen remains undetermined. This entry belongs to a study of cytotoxic CD8 clonotypes in ibrutinib-treated CLL. About the study: Sequenced samples delivered averages of roughly 260,000 productive templates and 75,000 to 95,000 productive rearrangements. Study-wide points: Clonality showed a rise at ibrutinib response that reversed toward baseline at progression. Sampling times differed between sustained-remission and progressing patients.

Depth targeted 1 in 200,000 to 1 in 1 million T cells, averaging 10x coverage per clonotype. TCRdb keeps only in-frame clones here, not all; method: immunoSEQ multiplex PCR. This sample has over 200,000 clones, with 65% to 80% found just once. CDR1 is MNHNS, CDR2 SASEGT, per germline. The length of the CDR3 is 18 residues. Trimming cost V 4 bases and J 1 base, with 19 bases left between them. This TCR was recovered from a human donor with chronic lymphocytic leukemia. The chain links TRBV6-1 to TRBJ2-2; D may be TRBD1 or TRBD2 (6 bases each). The sample consisted of PBMCs, taken after 12 months of ibrutinib treatment. CDR3 bases: TGTGCCAGCAGTGGGGCAAGGGGGGTAGTCAGGAACACCGGGGAGCTGTTTTTT. Translating gives CASSGARGVVRNTGELFF.